Each of the 15 T cell receptor beta chains below was sequenced from the same sample in a study of blood T cell repertoires in COVID-19. Generated by immunoSEQ multiplex PCR, the TCRdb table keeps only in-frame clones and is missing some. The sample includes tens of thousands of clones, 87% of them seen just once. The source material was peripheral blood. The source is a man aged 50 or older with active COVID-19.

The chain links TRBV21-1 to TRBJ2-7; the table's D call TRBD1 went unverified against the DNA. TRBV21-1 represents a pseudogene. This CDR3 region has 17 residues. Here the CDR3 DNA reads TGTGCCAGCAGCAAAGGCCACCGGGACAGGGGGCTCTACGAGCAGTACTTC. Amino acids: CASSKGHRDRGLYEQYF.

The chain uses TRBV21-1 and TRBJ2-1; the D call of TRBD2 is as the table states it, not checked on the DNA. TRBV21-1 is labeled a pseudogene. The CDR3 runs to 19 residues. The CDR3 loop reads CASSSLKRGGLAGVREQFF. The CDR3 bases are TGTGCCAGCAGCAGCCTAAAGCGGGGGGGACTAGCGGGAGTTCGTGAGCAGTTCTTC.

The rearrangement links TRBV5-1 to TRBJ2-1, with TRBD1 matching 8 bases. J was trimmed by 15 bases and V by 4 bases; bases with no gene match: 15. This CDR3 has 14 amino acids. The germline V gene has CDR1 SGHRS and CDR2 YFSETQ. CDR3 bases: TGCGCCAGCAGCCTCGGACAGGGACCCTTCGGTGCGTTCTTC. This codes for CASSLGQGPFGAFF.

V gene TRBV5-1 combines with J gene TRBJ2-1; the match to TRBD2 covers 9 bases. The CDR3 extends over 17 amino acids. The germline CDR1 and CDR2 sequences are SGHRS and YFSETQ. The ends lost 4 bases at V and 3 bases at J; junction bases unmatched: 11. The CDR3 sequence is CASSLRLADSVYNEQFF. The CDR3 DNA is TGCGCCAGCAGCCTACGACTAGCGGATAGTGTCTACAATGAGCAGTTCTTC.

The chain employs TRBV23-1 and TRBJ2-7; possible D gene TRBD2, 5 bases. TRBV23-1 belongs to the ORF category, with a function that is uncertain. The CDR3 covers 17 residues. V dropped 1 base and J dropped 6 bases, with 22 bases sitting between them. The CDR3 loop is CASSQFYGIGLGSEQYF. CDR3 nucleotide sequence: TGCGCCAGCAGTCAATTCTACGGGATAGGGCTGGGAAGCGAGCAGTACTTC.

V and J are TRBV6-5 and TRBJ2-7; TRBD1 matches at 11 bases. Germline V gene data show CDR1 as MNHEY and CDR2 as SVGAGI. The V and J ends lost 2 bases and 6 bases, in that order; junction bases with no gene match: 9. This CDR3 region has 16 residues. Here the CDR3 reads CASSYLSGTGGSEQYF. CDR3 in DNA: TGTGCCAGCAGTTACCTGTCCGGGACAGGGGGATCCGAGCAGTACTTC.

The V call is TRBV19, the J call TRBJ1-3; the D gene is possibly TRBD1 (5 bases). V dropped 8 bases and J dropped 0 bases, with 20 bases sitting between them. In germline, CDR1 is LNHDA, CDR2 SQIVND (reference sequence). The CDR3 runs to 17 residues. The CDR3: CASGTPGSSLSGNTIYF. CDR3 in DNA: TGTGCCAGTGGGACTCCAGGTTCATCACTCTCTGGAAACACCATATATTTT.

This chain joins TRBV9 and TRBJ2-1; perhaps TRBD2 as D (6 bases). Germline CDR1 is SGDLS and CDR2 is YYNGEE. With 5 bases removed from V and 6 bases from J, the gap between germline ends came to 15 bases. The CDR3 runs 14 residues. CDR3 nucleotides: TGTGCCAGCAGTCAAACCTTCGGGGGCAATGAGCAGTTCTTC. Encoded protein: CASSQTFGGNEQFF.

The chain joins TRBV21-1 to TRBJ2-1; the table's D call TRBD2 went unverified against the DNA. TRBV21-1 is a recognized pseudogene. The CDR3 extends over 17 amino acids. This CDR3 reads CASSKRKPGLVYNEQFF. The CDR3 region has the DNA TGTGCCAGCAGCAAGCGGAAACCGGGACTGGTATACAATGAGCAGTTCTTC.

For the CDR3, the DNA is TGTGCCAGCAGCTTAAGCGGGGTGGTCCAAGAGACCCAGTACTTC. Translating it yields CASSLSGVVQETQYF. The chain couples TRBV7-8 to TRBJ2-5, with TRBD2 identical over 7 bases. Looked up from germline, CDR1 is SGHVS and CDR2 is FQNEAQ. CDR3 length equals 15 residues. The trim removed 2 bases at V and 1 base at J, leaving 4 bases unmatched.

The genes are TRBV9 and TRBJ2-3, with 8 bases fitting TRBD2. Per germline, CDR1 SGDLS and CDR2 YYNGEE. The CDR3 consists of 13 residues. The V segment lost 3 bases and the J segment 5 bases; nucleotides outside the gene matches: 2. The CDR3 DNA sequence: TGTGCCAGCAGCGGAAGCGGGGGAGATACGCAGTATTTT. It codes for CASSGSGGDTQYF.

The chain recombines TRBV13 with TRBJ2-1, with TRBD2 matching over 14 bases. The CDR3 spans 15 residues. V lost 5 bases and J lost 8; bases outside the gene matches: 5. The germline V gene encodes CDR1 PRHDT and CDR2 FYEKMQ (reference sequence). The CDR3 coding sequence is TGTGCCAGCAGCCCGCGACTAGCGGGAGGGGATGAGCAGTTCTTC. Translation gives CASSPRLAGGDEQFF.

The chain uses TRBV11-2 and TRBJ1-2; TRBD1 aligns across 10 bases. V lost 4 bases to trimming and J lost 4 bases; unmatched junction nucleotides: 6. This CDR3 is built from 15 residues. Germline-derived CDR1 and CDR2 are SGHAT and FQNNGV. CDR3 protein: CASSSTGTGVYGYTF. CDR3 in DNA: TGTGCCAGCAGCTCGACCGGGACAGGGGTCTATGGCTACACCTTC.

The V gene is TRBV5-1, the J gene TRBJ1-1; no firm D call. Trimming removed 7 bases from V and 1 base from J, with 11 bases in between. CDR1 is SGHRS and CDR2 is YFSETQ in the germline V gene. The CDR3 has 13 residues. The CDR3 DNA reads as TGCGCCAGCGCCTCAGAACAGAACACTGAAGCTTTCTTT. This gives the protein CASASEQNTEAFF.

The gene calls are TRBV2 and TRBJ1-1, with a possible D match to TRBD1 (5 bases). The germline CDR1 and CDR2 sequences are SNHLY and FYNNEI. The V end lost 5 bases, the J end lost 0 bases, and 13 bases lay between the germline ends. This CDR3 spans 15 amino acids. The DNA for the CDR3 is TGTGCCAGCAGTCCGGACATATTCATGAACACTGAAGCTTTCTTT. Translated, it gives CASSPDIFMNTEAFF.